This T cell receptor (beta chain) stems from a study of PD-L1 blockade in urothelial cancer. Whole-study context: Once treatment had started, blood was analyzed at 3 weeks (second dose) and again at 6 weeks.

Some clones are missing from TCRdb's copy, which holds only in-frame ones; the method was immunoSEQ multiplex PCR. The sample holds just over 50,000 clones, more than 75% seen once. V was cut by 1 base and J by 6 bases, with 12 bases left in between. The length of the CDR3 is 15 residues. CDR1 and CDR2 (germline): SGHTA, FQGTGA. The TCR sequence derives from a man aged 60 to 69 with urothelial cancer. This chain links TRBV7-3 with TRBJ2-2; possibly TRBD1 for D (6 bases). Specimen: PBMCs, collected around atezolizumab (anti-PD-L1) treatment. CDR3 coding DNA: TGTGCCAGCAGCTTAAACCGCAGGGGTCCCGGGGAGCTGTTTTTT. Translation gives CASSLNRRGPGELFF. Based on the CDR3 plus reference TRBV7-3 and TRBJ2-2, the full variable domain is GAGVSQTPSNKVTEKGKYVELRCDPISGHTALYWYRQSLGQGPEFLIYFQGTGAADDSGLPNDRFFAVRPEGSVSTLKIQRTERGDSAVYLCASSLNRRGPGELFFGEGSRLTVL.